Following are 7 T cell receptor beta chains from one sample sequenced in a study of Ad26.COV2.S vaccination and SARS-CoV-2 variants. Assay used: immunoSEQ multiplex PCR; TCRdb lists only in-frame clones, some missing. The sample includes approximately 280,000 clones, over 75% seen only once; the top ten take more than 2.5%. Treatment: around 19 received Ad26.COV2.S at low or high dose, single or two shots; 5 received placebo; per-sample allocation not given. Sampling took place 63 days after the first vaccine or placebo injection. The specimen comprised peripheral blood, sampled in a trial of Ad26.COV2.S vaccine versus placebo. These receptors originate from a person between 18 and 65 years old who received the Ad26.COV2.S COVID-19 vaccine or a placebo.

The V call is TRBV5-5, the J call TRBJ1-1, with D uncertain. V was clipped by 0 bases and J by 2 bases, with 8 bases between them. Germline V gives CDR1 SGHKS, CDR2 YYEKEE (reference sequence). The CDR3 is made up of 14 amino acids. Written as DNA, the CDR3 is TGTGCCAGCAGCTTGGAATGGGTCAACACTGAAGCTTTCTTT. Protein sequence: CASSLEWVNTEAFF.

This chain connects TRBV6-5 to TRBJ2-3; D gene uncertain. CDR1 MNHEY and CDR2 SVGAGI come from the germline V gene. V was shortened by 6 bases and J by 4 bases, with 14 bases between the two germline ends. The CDR3 length is 14 residues. The CDR3 DNA sequence: TGTGCCAGCAGGACCCTGCCCTATTCAGATACGCAGTATTTT. Amino acids: CASRTLPYSDTQYF.

This clone was seen only once. This chain connects TRBV19 to TRBJ2-7, with a weak D call TRBD2 (6 bases). The CDR3 is 14 amino acids. Germline assignment: CDR1 LNHDA and CDR2 SQIVND (reference sequence). Deletions cut 4 bases from V and 3 bases from J, with 13 bases between. The CDR3 DNA sequence: TGTGCCAGTAGTACGATCGGGACTCACTACGAGCAGTACTTC. Translating it yields CASSTIGTHYEQYF.

This CDR3 is CASSQDSDYEQYF. In DNA form, the CDR3 reads TGTGCCAGCAGCCAAGACTCGGACTACGAGCAGTACTTC. This chain uses TRBV3-1 (or the pseudogene TRBV3-2) with TRBJ2-7, with D unclear. This CDR3 comprises 13 residues. Germline V lookup: CDR1 LGHDT, CDR2 YNNKEL (reference sequence). V gave up 0 bases and J gave up 3 bases, with 6 bases separating them.

This chain connects TRBV28 to TRBJ1-4; 9 bases map to TRBD1. This CDR3 contains 14 residues. J gave up 6 bases and V 6 bases, and 5 bases lay outside the gene matches. Germline V gene lookup returns CDR1 MDHEN and CDR2 SYDVKM. Here the CDR3 reads CASRSTGGYEKLFF. In DNA, the CDR3 is TGTGCCAGCAGGTCTACAGGGGGCTATGAAAAACTGTTTTTT.

This clone was seen only once. The chain carries TRBV7-3 and TRBJ1-1; no reliable D call. This CDR3 spans 14 amino acids. From germline, CDR1 is SGHTA and CDR2 FQGTGA. Trimming left V 1 base short and J 1 base short, with 7 bases between. For the CDR3, the DNA is TGTGCCAGCAGCTTAATGGGAGGGAACACTGAAGCTTTCTTT. Residues: CASSLMGGNTEAFF. Complete variable domain (other parts from reference TRBV7-3 and TRBJ1-1): GAGVSQTPSNKVTEKGKYVELRCDPISGHTALYWYRQSLGQGPEFLIYFQGTGAADDSGLPNDRFFAVRPEGSVSTLKIQRTERGDSAVYLCASSLMGGNTEAFFGQGTRLTVV.

The chain is built from TRBV7-9 and TRBJ1-2; D is undetermined. The V end was cut by 7 bases, the J end by 2 bases, with 11 bases between. Germline assignment: CDR1 SEHNR and CDR2 FQNEAQ (reference sequence). The CDR3 contains 13 residues. The CDR3 coding sequence is TGTGCCAGCACCCCTGGGTCCAACTATGGCTACACCTTC. This encodes CASTPGSNYGYTF.